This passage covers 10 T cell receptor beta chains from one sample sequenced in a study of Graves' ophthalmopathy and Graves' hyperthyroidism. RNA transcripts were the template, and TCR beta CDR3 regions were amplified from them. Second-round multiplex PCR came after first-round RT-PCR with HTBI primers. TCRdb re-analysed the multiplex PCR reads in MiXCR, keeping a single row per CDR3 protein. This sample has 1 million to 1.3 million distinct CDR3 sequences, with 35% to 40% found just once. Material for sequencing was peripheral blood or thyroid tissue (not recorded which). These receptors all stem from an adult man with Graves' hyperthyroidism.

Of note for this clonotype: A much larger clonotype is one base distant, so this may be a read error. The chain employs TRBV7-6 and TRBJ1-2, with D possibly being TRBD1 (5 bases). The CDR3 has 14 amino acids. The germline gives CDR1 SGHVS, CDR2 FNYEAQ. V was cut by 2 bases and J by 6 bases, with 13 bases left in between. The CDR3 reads CASSLYARADGYTF. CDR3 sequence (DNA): TGTGCCAGCAGCTTATATGCCAGGGCCGATGGCTACACCTTC.

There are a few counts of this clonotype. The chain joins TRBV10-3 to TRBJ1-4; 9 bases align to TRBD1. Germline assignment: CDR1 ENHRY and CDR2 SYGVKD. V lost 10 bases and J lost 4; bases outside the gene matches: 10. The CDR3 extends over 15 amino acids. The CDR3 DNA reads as TGTGCCAGCAGGCAACGGACAGGGGATAATGAAAAACTGTTTTTT. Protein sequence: CASRQRTGDNEKLFF.

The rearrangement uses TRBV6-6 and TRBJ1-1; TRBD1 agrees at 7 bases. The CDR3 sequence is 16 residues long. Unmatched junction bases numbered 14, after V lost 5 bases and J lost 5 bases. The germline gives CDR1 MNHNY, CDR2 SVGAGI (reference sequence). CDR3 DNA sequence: TGTGCCAGCAGTGAGCCGGGGGAGGGGGCATGGACTGAAGCTTTCTTT. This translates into CASSEPGEGAWTEAFF.

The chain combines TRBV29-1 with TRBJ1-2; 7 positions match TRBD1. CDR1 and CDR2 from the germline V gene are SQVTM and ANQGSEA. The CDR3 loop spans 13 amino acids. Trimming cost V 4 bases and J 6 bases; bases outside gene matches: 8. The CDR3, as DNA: TGCAGCGTTGCCCGCTCGACAGGGAATGGCTACACCTTC. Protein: CSVARSTGNGYTF. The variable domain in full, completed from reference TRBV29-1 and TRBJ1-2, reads SAVISQKPSRDICQRGTSLTIQCQVDSQVTMMFWYRQQPGQSLTLIATANQGSEATYESGFVIDKFPISRPNLTFSTLTVSNMSPEDSSIYLCSVARSTGNGYTFGSGTRLTVV.

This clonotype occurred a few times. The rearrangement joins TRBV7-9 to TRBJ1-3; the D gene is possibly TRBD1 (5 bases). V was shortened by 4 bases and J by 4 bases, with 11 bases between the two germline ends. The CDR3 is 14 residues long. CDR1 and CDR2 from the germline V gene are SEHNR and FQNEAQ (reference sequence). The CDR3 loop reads CASSSRQIGNTIYF. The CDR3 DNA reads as TGTGCCAGCAGCTCCCGACAGATAGGAAACACCATATATTTT.

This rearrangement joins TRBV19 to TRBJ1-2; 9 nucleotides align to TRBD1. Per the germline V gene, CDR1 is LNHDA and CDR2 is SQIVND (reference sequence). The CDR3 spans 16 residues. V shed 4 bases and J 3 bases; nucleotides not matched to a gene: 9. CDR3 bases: TGTGCCAGTAGTAGCACAGGGGGCCGGAACTACTATGGCTACACCTTC. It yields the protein CASSSTGGRNYYGYTF.

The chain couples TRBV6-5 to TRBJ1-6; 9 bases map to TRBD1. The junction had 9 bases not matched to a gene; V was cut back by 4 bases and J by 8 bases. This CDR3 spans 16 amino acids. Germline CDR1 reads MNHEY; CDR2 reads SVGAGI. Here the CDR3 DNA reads TGTGCCAGCAGTTTGGAAATGGGGACAGGGTATTCACCCCTCCACTTT. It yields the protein CASSLEMGTGYSPLHF.

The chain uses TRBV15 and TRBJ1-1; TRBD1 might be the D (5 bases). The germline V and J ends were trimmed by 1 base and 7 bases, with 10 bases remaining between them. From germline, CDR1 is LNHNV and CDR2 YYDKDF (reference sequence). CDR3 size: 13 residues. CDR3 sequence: CATSRAGPNEAFF. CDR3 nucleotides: TGTGCCACCAGCAGAGCGGGGCCTAATGAAGCTTTCTTT.

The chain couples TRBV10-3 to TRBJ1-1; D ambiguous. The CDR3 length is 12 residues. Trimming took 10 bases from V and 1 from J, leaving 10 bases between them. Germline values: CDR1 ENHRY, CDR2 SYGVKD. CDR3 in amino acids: CATGRGNTEAFF. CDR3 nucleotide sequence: TGTGCCACCGGACGGGGGAACACTGAAGCTTTCTTT.

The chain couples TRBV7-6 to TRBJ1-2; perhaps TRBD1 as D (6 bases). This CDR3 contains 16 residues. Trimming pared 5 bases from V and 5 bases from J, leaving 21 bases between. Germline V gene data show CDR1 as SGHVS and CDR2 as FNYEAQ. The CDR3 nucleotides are TGTGCCAGCAGCAAGGGACCCGGACAGCAAACGTATGGCTACACCTTC. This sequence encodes CASSKGPGQQTYGYTF.